The 14 T cell receptor beta chains below were found in one sample sequenced in a study of T-cell reconstitution after alpha-beta-depleted transplantation in children. The library targeted TCRbeta and was prepared with unique molecular identifiers. TCRdb reanalysed the PCR reads using MiXCR and keeps one entry per CDR3 protein. The sample has around 600,000 distinct CDR3 sequences, approximately 16% seen once. The sequenced sample was PBMCs from the stem cell graft donor, obtained from the stem cell graft. The receptor source for this set is a human donor who donated a stem cell graft to a child with acute myeloid leukemia.

The chain recombines TRBV25-1 with TRBJ2-4, with 8 bases lining up with TRBD2. Germline V gene lookup returns CDR1 MGHDK and CDR2 SYGVNS. The CDR3 extends over 16 amino acids. The ends lost 2 bases at V and 1 base at J; junction bases unmatched: 4. CDR3 sequence reads: CASSERVAGAKNIQYF. The CDR3 coding sequence is TGTGCCAGCAGTGAAAGAGTAGCGGGGGCCAAAAACATTCAGTACTTC.

The V gene is TRBV20-1, the J gene TRBJ1-4, with 8 nucleotides matching TRBD1. The germline CDR1 and CDR2 sequences are DFQATT and SNEGSKA (reference sequence). Trimming at V came to 4 bases and at J to 4 bases, leaving 5 bases not matched to a gene. This CDR3 contains 14 residues. For the CDR3, the DNA is TGCAGTGCTATCCGGACAGGGATTAATGAAAAACTGTTTTTT. It encodes CSAIRTGINEKLFF.

This clonotype was seen a handful of times. The chain joins TRBV20-1 to TRBJ2-2, with D possibly TRBD2 on 7 matching bases. V shed 6 bases and J shed 4 bases, with 18 bases lying between them. The CDR3 is 15 residues long. CDR1 is DFQATT, CDR2 SNEGSKA, per germline (reference sequence). This CDR3 reads CSAPSAGAGTGELFF. CDR3 nucleotide sequence: TGCAGTGCCCCCAGCGCGGGGGCGGGCACCGGGGAGCTGTTTTTT.

This clonotype was recorded a few times. This sequence joins TRBV20-1 and TRBJ2-3; TRBD1 aligns across 10 bases. CDR3 length: 14 residues. Trimming at V came to 6 bases and at J to 2 bases, leaving 5 bases not matched to a gene. CDR1 DFQATT and CDR2 SNEGSKA come from the germline V gene (reference sequence). The CDR3 nucleotides are TGCAGTGCGAGGACAGGGGGACCCACAGATACGCAGTATTTT. Translation gives CSARTGGPTDTQYF.

The chain links TRBV4-3 to TRBJ1-2; 7 bases fit TRBD1. V was clipped by 0 bases and J by 3 bases; unmatched bases: 7. The CDR3 consists of 16 residues. CDR1 is LGHNA, CDR2 YSLEER, per germline. CDR3 residues: CASSQDPLTGYYGYTF. The CDR3 DNA follows: TGCGCCAGCAGCCAAGACCCCTTGACAGGGTACTATGGCTACACCTTC.

This clonotype has at least ten counts. The chain couples TRBV20-1 to TRBJ2-7, with D perhaps assigned TRBD1 or TRBD2 (5 bases each). Germline CDR1 reads DFQATT; CDR2 reads SNEGSKA (reference sequence). The CDR3 spans 13 residues. The V and J ends lost 0 bases and 4 bases respectively, with 10 bases between them. CDR3 bases: TGCAGTGCTAGAGATGGGGGTTGGTACGAGCAGTACGTC. Its protein is CSARDGGWYEQYV.

At least ten counts were recorded for this clonotype. The chain has TRBV20-1 and TRBJ1-6; D remains ambiguous. Germline values: CDR1 DFQATT, CDR2 SNEGSKA (reference sequence). The CDR3 is 14 residues long. The V end was cut by 1 base, the J end by 6 bases, with 10 bases between. The CDR3: CSARADPPNSPLHF. CDR3 sequence (DNA): TGCAGTGCTAGAGCGGATCCCCCTAATTCACCCCTCCACTTT.

The rearrangement links TRBV4-1 to TRBJ2-1, with 7 bases identical to TRBD2. The CDR3 totals 13 residues. With 4 bases clipped from V and 8 bases from J, the junction kept 5 bases outside the gene matches. CDR1 is MGHRA, CDR2 YSYEKL, per germline. In DNA form, the CDR3 reads TGCGCCAGCAGCCCCAGGGAGGGAGATGAGCAGTTCTTC. Encoded protein: CASSPREGDEQFF.

CDR3 loop: CATSRFPGQGLDTQYF. CDR3 DNA: TGTGCCACCAGCAGATTTCCGGGACAGGGGTTAGATACGCAGTATTTT. The rearrangement links TRBV15 to TRBJ2-3; 10 nucleotides line up with TRBD1. This CDR3 region has 16 residues. V gave up 2 bases and J gave up 5 bases; unmatched junction bases: 7. Per the germline V gene, CDR1 is LNHNV and CDR2 is YYDKDF (reference sequence).

This clonotype has a handful of counts. This chain connects TRBV5-1 to TRBJ2-2; D unresolved. Trimming took off 6 bases at V and 2 bases at J, with 11 bases between the two ends. The CDR3 loop spans 14 amino acids. Germline values: CDR1 SGHRS, CDR2 YFSETQ. The CDR3 here is CASTQARNTGELFF. In nucleotides, the CDR3 is TGCGCCAGCACCCAGGCCCGAAACACCGGGGAGCTGTTTTTT.

The gene calls are TRBV5-1 and TRBJ1-3, with D possibly matching TRBD1 (5 bases). The CDR3 totals 17 residues. V shed 1 base and J shed 0 bases, with 14 bases lying between them. Germline values: CDR1 SGHRS, CDR2 YFSETQ. CDR3 nucleotide sequence: TGCGCCAGCAGCTTGATGCTGACGGGGGGCTCTGGAAACACCATATATTTT. It encodes CASSLMLTGGSGNTIYF.

The chain carries TRBV15 and TRBJ2-7; D uncertain. The length of the CDR3 is 15 residues. Trimming pared 0 bases from V and 3 bases from J, leaving 12 bases between. Germline V gives CDR1 LNHNV, CDR2 YYDKDF (reference sequence). CDR3 sequence (DNA): TGTGCCACCAGCAGAGATCGGTGGGTAAACTACGAGCAGTACTTC. Amino acid sequence: CATSRDRWVNYEQYF.

This rearrangement joins TRBV20-1 to TRBJ1-5; D is unresolved. The V gene lost 6 bases and the J gene lost 3 bases, with 18 bases spanning the gap. This CDR3 spans 15 amino acids. Germline values: CDR1 DFQATT, CDR2 SNEGSKA (reference sequence). The DNA for the CDR3 is TGCAGTGCCCGAAGAGGGCTGGCATCCAATCAGCCCCAGCATTTT. Protein sequence: CSARRGLASNQPQHF.

The genes are TRBV4-3 and TRBJ1-1, with D perhaps matching TRBD1 (5 bases). Germline CDR1 reads LGHNA; CDR2 reads YSLEER. The V end was cut by 3 bases, the J end by 1 base, with 9 bases between. The CDR3 has 14 residues. The CDR3 region has the DNA TGCGCCAGCAGCCACGAGGGACCGAACACTGAAGCTTTCTTT. Translating gives CASSHEGPNTEAFF.